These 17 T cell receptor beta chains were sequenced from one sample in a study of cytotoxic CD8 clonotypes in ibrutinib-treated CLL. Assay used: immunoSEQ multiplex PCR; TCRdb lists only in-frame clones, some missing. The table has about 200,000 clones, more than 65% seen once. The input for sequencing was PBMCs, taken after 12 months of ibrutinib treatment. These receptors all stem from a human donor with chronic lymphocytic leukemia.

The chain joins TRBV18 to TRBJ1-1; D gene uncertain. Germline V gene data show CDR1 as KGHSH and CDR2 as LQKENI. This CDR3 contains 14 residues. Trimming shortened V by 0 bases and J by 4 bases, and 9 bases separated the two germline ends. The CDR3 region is CASSPPAQITEAFF. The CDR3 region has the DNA TGTGCCAGCTCACCACCTGCCCAGATCACTGAAGCTTTCTTT. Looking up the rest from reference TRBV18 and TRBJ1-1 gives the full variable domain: NAGVMQNPRHLVRRRGQEARLRCSPMKGHSHVYWYRQLPEEGLKFMVYLQKENIIDESGMPKERFSAEFPKEGPSILRIQQVVRGDSAAYFCASSPPAQITEAFFGQGTRLTVV.

CDR3 sequence reads: CATRDRENQPQHF. DNA of the CDR3: TGTGCCACCAGGGACAGGGAAAATCAGCCCCAGCATTTT. The chain uses TRBV19 and TRBJ1-5; 9 positions match TRBD1. The germline V gene encodes CDR1 LNHDA and CDR2 SQIVND (reference sequence). This CDR3 has 13 residues. V lost 10 bases to trimming and J lost 4 bases; unmatched junction nucleotides: 5.

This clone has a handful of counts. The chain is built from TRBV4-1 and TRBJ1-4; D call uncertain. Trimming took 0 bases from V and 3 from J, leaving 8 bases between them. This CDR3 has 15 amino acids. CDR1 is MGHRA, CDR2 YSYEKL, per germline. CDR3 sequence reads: CASSQEGGANEKLFF. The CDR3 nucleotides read TGCGCCAGCAGCCAAGAGGGCGGGGCTAATGAAAAACTGTTTTTT.

The CDR3 loop reads CASSLGDRPYEQYF. The CDR3 DNA sequence: TGCGCCAGCAGCTTGGGGGACAGGCCCTACGAGCAGTACTTC. The V call is TRBV5-1, the J call TRBJ2-7; 8 nucleotides agree with TRBD1. V lost 0 bases, J lost 2 bases, and 1 base stayed unmatched. CDR1 is SGHRS and CDR2 is YFSETQ in the germline V gene. This CDR3 has 14 residues.

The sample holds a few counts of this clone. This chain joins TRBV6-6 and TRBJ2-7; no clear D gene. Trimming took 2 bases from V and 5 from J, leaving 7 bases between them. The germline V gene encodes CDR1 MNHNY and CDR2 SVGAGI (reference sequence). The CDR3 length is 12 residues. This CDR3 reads CASSYGVDEQYF. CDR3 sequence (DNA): TGTGCCAGCAGTTACGGGGTCGACGAGCAGTACTTC.

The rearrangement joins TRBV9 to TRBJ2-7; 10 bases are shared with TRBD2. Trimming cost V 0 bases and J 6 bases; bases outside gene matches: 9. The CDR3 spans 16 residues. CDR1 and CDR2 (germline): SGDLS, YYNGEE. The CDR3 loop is CASSVESSGSLSEQYF. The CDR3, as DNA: TGTGCCAGCAGCGTAGAGTCTAGCGGGAGTCTCTCCGAGCAGTACTTC.

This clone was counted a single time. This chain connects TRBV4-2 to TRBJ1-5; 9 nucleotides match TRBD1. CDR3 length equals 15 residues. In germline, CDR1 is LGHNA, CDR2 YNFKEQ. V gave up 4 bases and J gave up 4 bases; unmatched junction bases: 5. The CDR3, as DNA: TGTGCCAGCAGCCCATGGGACAGGGTAAATCAGCCCCAGCATTTT. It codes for CASSPWDRVNQPQHF.

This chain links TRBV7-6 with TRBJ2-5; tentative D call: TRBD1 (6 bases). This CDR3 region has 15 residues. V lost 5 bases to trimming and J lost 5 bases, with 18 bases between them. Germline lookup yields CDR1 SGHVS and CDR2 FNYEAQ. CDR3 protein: CASSRVTGQGETQYF. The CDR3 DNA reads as TGTGCCAGCAGCCGAGTGACAGGACAAGGGGAGACCCAGTACTTC.

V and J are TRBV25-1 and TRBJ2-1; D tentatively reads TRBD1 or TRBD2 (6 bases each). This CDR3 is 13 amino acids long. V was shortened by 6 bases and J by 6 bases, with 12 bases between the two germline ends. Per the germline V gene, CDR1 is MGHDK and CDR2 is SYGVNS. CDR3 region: CASRLSGANEQFF. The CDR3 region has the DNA TGTGCCAGCAGATTGTCGGGGGCCAATGAGCAGTTCTTC.

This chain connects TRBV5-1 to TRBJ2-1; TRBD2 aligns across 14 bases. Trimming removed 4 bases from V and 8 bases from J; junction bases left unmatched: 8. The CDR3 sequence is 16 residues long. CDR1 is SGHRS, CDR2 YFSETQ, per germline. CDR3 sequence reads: CASSKGLAGAMDEQFF. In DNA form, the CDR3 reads TGCGCCAGCAGCAAGGGACTAGCGGGAGCTATGGATGAGCAGTTCTTC.

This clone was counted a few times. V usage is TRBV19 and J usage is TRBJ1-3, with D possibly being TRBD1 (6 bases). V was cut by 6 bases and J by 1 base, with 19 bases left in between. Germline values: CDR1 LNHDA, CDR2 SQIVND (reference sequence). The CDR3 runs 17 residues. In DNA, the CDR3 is TGTGCCAGTAGCCCCTCCCGGGACACCTTTTCTGGAAACACCATATATTTT. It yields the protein CASSPSRDTFSGNTIYF. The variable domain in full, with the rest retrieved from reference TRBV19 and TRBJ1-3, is DGGITQSPKYLFRKEGQNVTLSCEQNLNHDAMYWYRQDPGQGLRLIYYSQIVNDFQKGDIAEGYSVSREKKESFPLTVTSAQKNPTAFYLCASSPSRDTFSGNTIYFGEGSWLTVV.

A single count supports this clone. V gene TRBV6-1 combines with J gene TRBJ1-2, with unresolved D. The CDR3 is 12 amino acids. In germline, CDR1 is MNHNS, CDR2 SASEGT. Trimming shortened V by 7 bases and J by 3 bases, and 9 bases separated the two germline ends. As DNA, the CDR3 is TGTGCCAGCACCGACGGGTACTATGGCTACACCTTC. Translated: CASTDGYYGYTF.

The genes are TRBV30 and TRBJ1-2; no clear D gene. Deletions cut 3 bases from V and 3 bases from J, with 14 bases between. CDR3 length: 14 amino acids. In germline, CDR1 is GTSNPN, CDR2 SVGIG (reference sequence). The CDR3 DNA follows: TGTGCCTGGAGAAAGGCCGGTGCGGACTATGGCTACACCTTC. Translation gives CAWRKAGADYGYTF.

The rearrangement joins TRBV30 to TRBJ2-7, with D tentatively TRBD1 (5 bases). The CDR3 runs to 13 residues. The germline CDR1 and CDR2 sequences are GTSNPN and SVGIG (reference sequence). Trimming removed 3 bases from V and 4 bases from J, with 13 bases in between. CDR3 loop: CAWRPQGWYEQYF. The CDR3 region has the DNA TGTGCCTGGAGACCCCAGGGTTGGTACGAGCAGTACTTC.

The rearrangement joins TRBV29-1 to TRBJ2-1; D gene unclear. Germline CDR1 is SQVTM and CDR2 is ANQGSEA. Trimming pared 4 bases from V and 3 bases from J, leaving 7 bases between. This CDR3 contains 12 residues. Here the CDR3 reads CSVGGSYNEQFF. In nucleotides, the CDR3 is TGCAGCGTTGGTGGCAGCTACAATGAGCAGTTCTTC.

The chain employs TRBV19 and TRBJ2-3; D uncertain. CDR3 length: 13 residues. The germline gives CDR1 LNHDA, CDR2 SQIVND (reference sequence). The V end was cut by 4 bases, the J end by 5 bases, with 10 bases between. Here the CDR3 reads CASSTRTGDTQYF. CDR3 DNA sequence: TGTGCCAGTAGTACCCGGACGGGAGATACGCAGTATTTT.

DNA of the CDR3: TGTGCCAGCAGCTCCGGGACTAGCGGGAGGAACACCGGGGAGCTGTTTTTT. The encoded protein is CASSSGTSGRNTGELFF. The chain has TRBV7-3 and TRBJ2-2, with 14 bases lining up with TRBD2. Germline values: CDR1 SGHTA, CDR2 FQGTGA. V lost 4 bases, J lost 1 base, and 2 bases stayed unmatched. CDR3 length equals 17 residues.